Presented here are 25 T cell receptor beta chains from one specimen sequenced in a study of blood T cell repertoires in COVID-19. The table came from immunoSEQ multiplex PCR; TCRdb's copy has only in-frame clones and leaves some out. Here the sample spans roughly 300,000 clones, 88% being singletons. The source material was peripheral blood. The origin of the receptors is a man between 18 and 35 years old with active or convalescent COVID-19.

This clone showed up just once. The J gene is TRBJ2-1, the V gene TRBV4-1; TRBD2 matches at 10 bases. CDR1 MGHRA and CDR2 YSYEKL come from the germline V gene. After removal of 0 bases from V and 9 bases from J, the junction contained 8 bases not matched to a gene. This CDR3 has 16 amino acids. CDR3 in DNA: TGCGCCAGCAGCCAAGAAGAGCGGGGGGGTTTTTTTGAGCAGTTCTTC. Protein: CASSQEERGGFFEQFF.

This clone showed up just once. Other nucleotide sequences from this sample produce the same CDR3. The V gene is TRBV19, the J gene TRBJ1-1; weak D call: TRBD1 (6 bases). CDR1 LNHDA and CDR2 SQIVND come from the germline V gene (reference sequence). V shed 1 base and J shed 2 bases, with 8 bases lying between them. This CDR3 contains 14 residues. For the CDR3, the DNA is TGTGCCAGTAGTATAGTACAGGGCAACACTGAAGCTTTCTTT. Encoded protein: CASSIVQGNTEAFF.

The DNA of the CDR3 is TGTGCCGTCATCAAGGGGGACAAGAACTATGGCTACACCTTC. It specifies CAVIKGDKNYGYTF. The chain links TRBV2 to TRBJ1-2; possibly TRBD1 for D (6 bases). The CDR3 consists of 14 residues. Trimming pared 11 bases from V and 2 bases from J, leaving 18 bases between. Germline V gene lookup returns CDR1 SNHLY and CDR2 FYNNEI.

Comment on this clone: This sample also contains other DNA sequences that code for the same CDR3. This chain joins TRBV9 and TRBJ1-1; D unresolved. This CDR3 comprises 13 residues. V was trimmed by 0 bases and J by 0 bases, leaving 3 bases between them. CDR1 and CDR2 from the germline V gene are SGDLS and YYNGEE. The CDR3 nucleotides are TGTGCCAGCAGCGTAGGTATGAACACTGAAGCTTTCTTT. Translated: CASSVGMNTEAFF.

The chain has TRBV7-9 and TRBJ2-7; possible D gene TRBD1, 6 bases. The CDR3 runs to 15 residues. V was shortened by 5 bases and J by 2 bases, with 16 bases between the two germline ends. The V gene's germline CDR1 is SEHNR and CDR2 FQNEAQ (reference sequence). CDR3 residues: CASSSLQGDPYEQYF. DNA for the CDR3: TGTGCCAGCAGCAGCCTACAGGGCGATCCCTACGAGCAGTACTTC.

The chain couples TRBV2 to TRBJ1-5; 7 bases are shared with TRBD1. The germline V gene has CDR1 SNHLY and CDR2 FYNNEI. The CDR3 is made up of 15 amino acids. The trim removed 5 bases at V and 3 bases at J, leaving 7 bases unmatched. CDR3 DNA sequence: TGTGCCAGCAGTCGGGACAGTAGGAACAATCAGCCCCAGCATTTT. Its translation: CASSRDSRNNQPQHF.

This chain joins TRBV5-1 and TRBJ1-2; D gene ambiguous. Trimming took 0 bases from V and 8 from J, leaving 17 bases between them. Germline-derived CDR1 and CDR2 are SGHRS and YFSETQ. The CDR3 covers 15 residues. The CDR3 DNA is TGCGCCAGCAGCTTGGTGGCGGGTAGTCGGGAAGGCTACACCTTC. Residues: CASSLVAGSREGYTF.

CDR3 sequence: CASSQEVPREQYF. The DNA for the CDR3 is TGCGCCAGCAGCCAAGAAGTCCCACGGGAGCAGTACTTC. The V gene is TRBV4-3, the J gene TRBJ2-7; the D is unclear. The CDR3 covers 13 residues. CDR1 is LGHNA and CDR2 is YSLEER in the germline V gene. Trimming took 0 bases from V and 7 from J, leaving 10 bases between them.

This chain joins TRBV3-1 (or the pseudogene TRBV3-2) and TRBJ1-1, with 7 bases aligning to TRBD1. J gave up 6 bases and V 3 bases, and 13 bases lay outside the gene matches. This CDR3 contains 16 residues. CDR1 and CDR2 from the germline V gene are LGHDT and YNNKEL (reference sequence). The CDR3, as DNA: TGTGCCAGCAGCCACCAGACAGGGTGGGCTCGGGCTGAAGCTTTCTTT. It yields the protein CASSHQTGWARAEAFF.

The chain uses TRBV11-2 and TRBJ1-1, with 7 nucleotides matching TRBD1. The CDR3 runs 14 residues. Germline CDR1 reads SGHAT; CDR2 reads FQNNGV. Germline trimming cut 1 base from V and 1 base from J; bases unmatched to any gene: 0. CDR3 sequence (DNA): TGTGCCAGCAGCTTAGGGGACAGGAACACTGAAGCTTTCTTT. This encodes CASSLGDRNTEAFF. Full variable domain (missing parts from reference TRBV11-2 and TRBJ1-1): EAGVAQSPRYKIIEKRQSVAFWCNPISGHATLYWYQQILGQGPKLLIQFQNNGVVDDSQLPKDRFSAERLKGVDSTLKIQPAKLEDSAVYLCASSLGDRNTEAFFGQGTRLTVV.

This chain connects TRBV4-3 to TRBJ1-5; D gene ambiguous. The CDR3 has 15 residues. V was trimmed by 0 bases and J by 5 bases, leaving 11 bases between them. CDR1 and CDR2 (germline): LGHNA, YSLEER. CDR3 sequence: CASSQDGSDYQPQHF. The CDR3 DNA reads as TGCGCCAGCAGCCAAGATGGGTCAGACTATCAGCCCCAGCATTTT.

The rearrangement links TRBV6-4 to TRBJ1-1, with D possibly matching TRBD1 (5 bases). Trimming stripped 7 bases from V and 4 bases from J, with 16 bases between. This CDR3 spans 14 amino acids. Germline values: CDR1 MRHNA, CDR2 SNTAGT. The chain's CDR3 is CASNPGEGSTEAFF. The CDR3 region has the DNA TGTGCCAGCAACCCGGGGGAGGGATCCACTGAAGCTTTCTTT.

The CDR3: CASSPRTALEQYF. CDR3 coding DNA: TGTGCCAGCTCACCCCGGACAGCACTAGAGCAGTACTTC. V usage is TRBV18 and J usage is TRBJ2-7; the D gene is possibly TRBD1 (6 bases). Germline lookup yields CDR1 KGHSH and CDR2 LQKENI. Deletions cut 3 bases from V and 7 bases from J, with 13 bases between. CDR3 length equals 13 residues.

This chain connects TRBV5-8 to TRBJ1-2; 7 positions match TRBD1. Trimming removed 0 bases from V and 8 bases from J; junction bases left unmatched: 13. The germline V gene has CDR1 SGHTS and CDR2 YDEGEE. The CDR3 consists of 16 residues. The DNA for the CDR3 is TGTGCCAGCAGCTTGGCCTTTAGGGGGCCAATTGGCGGCTACACCTTC. Residues: CASSLAFRGPIGGYTF.

V is TRBV7-8 and J is TRBJ2-5, with 10 positions matching TRBD2. Unmatched junction bases numbered 8, after V lost 3 bases and J lost 4 bases. The CDR3 extends over 16 amino acids. Germline V gene data show CDR1 as SGHVS and CDR2 as FQNEAQ. As DNA, the CDR3 is TGTGCCAGCAGCTTGCGGTGGCCTAGCGGGGGAGAGACCCAGTACTTC. This translates into CASSLRWPSGGETQYF. Full variable domain (rest looked up from reference TRBV7-8 and TRBJ2-5): GAGVSQSPRYKVAKRGQDVALRCDPISGHVSLFWYQQALGQGPEFLTYFQNEAQLDKSGLPSDRFFAERPEGSVSTLKIQRTQQEDSAVYLCASSLRWPSGGETQYFGPGTRLLVL.

In its sample, this clone was seen once. CDR3 DNA: TGTGCCAGCAGTCCGAGTGATGGCTATGGCTACACCTTC. It yields the protein CASSPSDGYGYTF. The rearrangement joins TRBV6-6 to TRBJ1-2; D gene unclear. Deletions cut 5 bases from V and 4 bases from J, with 11 bases between. Germline V gene sequence: CDR1 MNHNY, CDR2 SVGAGI (reference sequence). The length of the CDR3 is 13 residues.

The chain employs TRBV10-2 and TRBJ2-5, with no clear D. The germline CDR1 and CDR2 sequences are WSHSY and SAAADI. Trimming stripped 3 bases from V and 5 bases from J, with 7 bases between. This CDR3 region has 12 residues. This CDR3 reads CASSDDFETQYF. The CDR3 nucleotides read TGCGCCAGCAGTGACGACTTCGAGACCCAGTACTTC.

This clone was counted a single time. J is TRBJ1-2 and V is TRBV10-2; D remains unclear. In germline, CDR1 is WSHSY, CDR2 SAAADI. The ends were cut back, 3 bases at V and 4 bases at J, with 3 bases in the middle. This CDR3 contains 11 residues. The CDR3 is CASSDRYGYTF. Here the CDR3 DNA reads TGCGCCAGCAGTGACCGCTATGGCTACACCTTC.

A single count supports this clone. V gene TRBV2 combines with J gene TRBJ1-1; the match to TRBD1 covers 8 bases. J lost 1 base, V lost 9 bases, and 13 bases had no gene match. The CDR3 runs to 16 residues. Germline V lookup: CDR1 SNHLY, CDR2 FYNNEI. CDR3 sequence: CASLESDRAWNTEAFF. CDR3 bases: TGTGCCAGTTTGGAGTCGGACAGGGCCTGGAACACTGAAGCTTTCTTT.

The CDR3 loop reads CASSFDRLSTEAFF. The DNA for the CDR3 is TGTGCCAGTTCTTTCGACAGGCTGAGCACTGAAGCTTTCTTT. V usage is TRBV19 and J usage is TRBJ1-1; D might be TRBD1 (6 bases). Trimming shortened V by 8 bases and J by 4 bases, and 17 bases separated the two germline ends. The CDR3 has 14 amino acids. The germline CDR1 and CDR2 sequences are LNHDA and SQIVND (reference sequence). The whole variable domain, filled in from reference TRBV19 and TRBJ1-1, reads DGGITQSPKYLFRKEGQNVTLSCEQNLNHDAMYWYRQDPGQGLRLIYYSQIVNDFQKGDIAEGYSVSREKKESFPLTVTSAQKNPTAFYLCASSFDRLSTEAFFGQGTRLTVV.

The CDR3 protein is CASSVPRVVEKLFF. The CDR3 DNA follows: TGTGCCAGCAGTGTCCCCAGGGTGGTCGAAAAACTGTTTTTT. The J gene is TRBJ1-4, the V gene TRBV2, with a possible D match to TRBD1 (5 bases). Trimming pared 4 bases from V and 8 bases from J, leaving 14 bases between. The length of the CDR3 is 14 residues. CDR1 is SNHLY and CDR2 is FYNNEI in the germline V gene.

The rearrangement links TRBV5-1 to TRBJ2-1; the match to TRBD2 covers 8 bases. The germline gives CDR1 SGHRS, CDR2 YFSETQ. The V gene end was trimmed by 8 bases and the J gene end by 8 bases; junction bases not matched to a gene: 6. The CDR3 spans 12 residues. The CDR3 spells CASGGGLDEQFF. The CDR3 coding sequence is TGCGCCAGTGGCGGGGGGCTCGATGAGCAGTTCTTC. Full variable domain (missing parts from reference TRBV5-1 and TRBJ2-1): KAGVTQTPRYLIKTRGQQVTLSCSPISGHRSVSWYQQTPGQGLQFLFEYFSETQRNKGNFPGRFSGRQFSNSRSEMNVSTLELGDSALYLCASGGGLDEQFFGPGTRLTVL.

The rearrangement uses TRBV5-5 and TRBJ2-5; 7 bases are shared with TRBD2. V gave up 0 bases and J gave up 5 bases; unmatched junction bases: 7. Germline CDR1 is SGHKS and CDR2 is YYEKEE (reference sequence). This CDR3 contains 15 residues. This CDR3 is CASSLGTSVRETQYF. CDR3 in DNA: TGTGCCAGCAGCTTGGGGACTAGTGTACGGGAGACCCAGTACTTC.

V and J are TRBV12-3 or TRBV12-4 and TRBJ1-1; the D gene is possibly TRBD1 (5 bases). The CDR3 contains 13 residues. V was pared by 7 bases and J by 3 bases, with 12 bases between. The chain's CDR3 is CASNPSGYTEAFF. The CDR3 DNA reads TGTGCCAGCAATCCCTCAGGGTACACTGAAGCTTTCTTT.

This chain uses TRBV9 with TRBJ2-1, with 9 bases fitting TRBD1. The germline CDR1 and CDR2 sequences are SGDLS and YYNGEE. Unmatched junction bases numbered 8, after V lost 4 bases and J lost 3 bases. The CDR3 sequence is 16 residues long. The CDR3 nucleotides are TGTGCCAGCAGCACACTAACAGGGGGCCTCTACAATGAGCAGTTCTTC. Amino acids: CASSTLTGGLYNEQFF.